The sequence of this T cell receptor beta chain was determined in a study of monozygotic twins with inflammatory bowel disease. From the 5' RACE reads, TCRdb lists one entry per CDR3 protein and no DNA. This repertoire includes about 300,000 distinct CDR3 sequences. Per germline, CDR1 SGHTA and CDR2 FQGNSA. The CDR3 spans 15 residues. Sequencing used blood. This sequence joins TRBV7-2 and TRBJ2-7; TCRdb's assignment of TRBD1 cannot be checked, as there is no DNA. This TCR came from a human donor with ulcerative colitis or Crohn's disease, or a healthy co-twin of an affected twin (not recorded which). CDR3: CASSWGGQGLHEQYF. Full variable domain (remainder filled in from reference TRBV7-2 and TRBJ2-7): GAGVSQSPSNKVTEKGKDVELRCDPISGHTALYWYRQSLGQGLEFLIYFQGNSAPDKSGLPSDRFSAERTGGSVSTLTIQRTQQEDSAVYLCASSWGGQGLHEQYFGPGTRLTVT.